Listed here are 2 T cell receptor beta chains from one sample, sequenced in a study of cytomegalovirus exposure and HLA in healthy donors. Primers included in the PCR were 60 Vbeta and 13 Jbeta primers. Profiled with immunoSEQ multiplex PCR; TCRdb holds only in-frame clones, not every one. This sample has around 97,000 clones; around a tenth occur once, and the top ten carry 5.1%. Sequences were obtained from PBMCs. Receptors were obtained from a man in his fifties or sixties in good health and CMV-seropositive.

This rearrangement joins TRBV5-6 to TRBJ2-1, with TRBD2 matching 16 bases. Germline values: CDR1 SGHDT, CDR2 YYEEEE. The CDR3 covers 17 residues. Unmatched junction bases numbered 13, after V lost 4 bases and J lost 12 bases. CDR3 DNA sequence: TGTGCCAGCAGCACGCGAGGGGGACTAGCGGGAGGGCGGGGGCAGTTCTTC. Encoded protein: CASSTRGGLAGGRGQFF.

The chain couples TRBV15 to TRBJ1-4; D remains unclear. Trimming cost V 0 bases and J 5 bases, with 10 bases left between them. Germline V lookup: CDR1 LNHNV, CDR2 YYDKDF (reference sequence). This CDR3 contains 15 residues. The CDR3 protein is CATSRDKGGNEKLFF. In nucleotides, the CDR3 is TGTGCCACCAGCAGAGACAAGGGAGGGAATGAAAAACTGTTTTTT.